Here is one TCR beta chain with its context. These data are taken from a study of cytomegalovirus exposure and HLA in healthy donors. Study at large: Across a few hundred genotyped donors, 81% landed in the Caucasian-associated ancestry cluster.

The CDR3 consists of 13 residues. Germline CDR1 reads GTSNPN; CDR2 reads SVGIG (reference sequence). V lost 5 bases, J lost 5 bases, and 5 bases stayed unmatched. Amplification used 60 Vbeta primers and 13 Jbeta primers. Libraries were prepared by immunoSEQ multiplex PCR; TCRdb keeps only in-frame clonotypes and omits some of them. This table has about 100,000 clones, around 78% appearing once. The chain links TRBV30 to TRBJ2-1; the match to TRBD2 covers 8 bases. The sample was PBMCs. The TCR was taken from a man aged 25-45 years in good health and CMV-seronegative. The CDR3 DNA reads TGTGCCTGGTCAAGCGGGGGCCACAATGAGCAGTTCTTC. Its protein product is CAWSSGGHNEQFF.